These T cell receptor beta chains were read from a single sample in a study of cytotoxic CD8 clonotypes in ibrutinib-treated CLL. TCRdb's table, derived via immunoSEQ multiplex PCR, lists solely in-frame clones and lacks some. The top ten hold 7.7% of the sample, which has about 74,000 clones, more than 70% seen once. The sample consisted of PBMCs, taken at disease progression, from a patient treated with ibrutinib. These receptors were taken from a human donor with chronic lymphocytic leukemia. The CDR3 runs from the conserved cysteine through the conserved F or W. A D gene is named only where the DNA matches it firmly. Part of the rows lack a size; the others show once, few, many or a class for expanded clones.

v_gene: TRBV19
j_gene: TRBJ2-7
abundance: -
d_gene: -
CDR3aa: CASSIGRSSYEQYF
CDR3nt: TGTGCCAGTAGTATCGGCAGGAGCTCCTACGAGCAGTACTTC

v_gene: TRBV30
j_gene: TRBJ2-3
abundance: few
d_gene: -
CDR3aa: CAWSVVGRQYF
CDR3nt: TGTGCCTGGAGTGTGGTAGGTAGGCAGTATTTT

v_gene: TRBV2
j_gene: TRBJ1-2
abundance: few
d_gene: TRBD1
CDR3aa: CASSELVWTGNGYTF
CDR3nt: TGTGCCAGCAGTGAACTCGTTTGGACAGGGAATGGCTACACCTTC

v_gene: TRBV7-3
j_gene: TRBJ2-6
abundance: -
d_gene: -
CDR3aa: CASSRSVGAGANVLTF
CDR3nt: TGTGCCAGCAGCAGGTCAGTCGGCGCTGGGGCCAACGTCCTGACTTTC

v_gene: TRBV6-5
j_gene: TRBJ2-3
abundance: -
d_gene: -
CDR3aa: CASSNSADTQYF
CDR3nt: TGTGCCAGCAGTAATAGCGCAGATACGCAGTATTTT

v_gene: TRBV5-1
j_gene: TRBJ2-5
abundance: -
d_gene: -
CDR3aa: CASSQTGPNAQETQYF
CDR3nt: TGCGCCAGCAGCCAGACAGGACCCAACGCCCAAGAGACCCAGTACTTC

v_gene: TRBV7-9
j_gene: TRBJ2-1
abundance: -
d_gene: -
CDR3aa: CASEPLSEQFF
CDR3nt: TGTGCCAGCGAGCCCCTTAGCGAGCAGTTCTTC

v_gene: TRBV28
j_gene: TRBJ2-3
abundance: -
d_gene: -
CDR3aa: CASSFWAIGDTDTQYF
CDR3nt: TGTGCCAGCAGTTTTTGGGCTATAGGGGATACAGATACGCAGTATTTT

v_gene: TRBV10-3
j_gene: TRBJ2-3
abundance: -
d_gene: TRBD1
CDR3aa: CAIRGQGSSDTQYF
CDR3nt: TGTGCCATCCGGGGACAGGGCTCGTCAGATACGCAGTATTTT

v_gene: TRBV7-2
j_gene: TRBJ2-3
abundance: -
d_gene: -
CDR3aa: CASSLHGNTDTQYF
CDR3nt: TGTGCCAGCAGCTTACACGGTAACACAGATACGCAGTATTTT

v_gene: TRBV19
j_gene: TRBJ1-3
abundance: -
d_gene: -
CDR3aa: CASSIRPGTTGNTIYF
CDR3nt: TGTGCCAGTAGTATAAGACCGGGGACAACTGGAAACACCATATATTTT

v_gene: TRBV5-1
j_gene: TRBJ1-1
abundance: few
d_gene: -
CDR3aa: CASSWDIGEAFF
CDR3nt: TGCGCCAGCAGCTGGGACATCGGTGAAGCTTTCTTT

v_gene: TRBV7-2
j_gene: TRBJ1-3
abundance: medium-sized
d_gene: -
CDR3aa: CASGSSRSGNTIYF
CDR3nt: TGTGCCAGTGGGAGTAGTCGCAGTGGAAACACCATATATTTT

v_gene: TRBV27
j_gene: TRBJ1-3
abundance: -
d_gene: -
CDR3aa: CASSLTVNPGNTIYF
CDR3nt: TGTGCCAGCAGTTTGACAGTTAACCCAGGAAACACCATATATTTT

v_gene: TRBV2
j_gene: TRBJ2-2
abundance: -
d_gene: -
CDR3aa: CASRDRTGRQALFF
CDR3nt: TGTGCCAGCAGAGACCGTACAGGGCGCCAGGCGCTGTTTTTT

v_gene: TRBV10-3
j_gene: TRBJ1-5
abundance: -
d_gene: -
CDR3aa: CAISDPLMTPGNQPQHF
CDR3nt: TGTGCCATCAGTGATCCCCTAATGACGCCGGGCAATCAGCCCCAGCATTTT

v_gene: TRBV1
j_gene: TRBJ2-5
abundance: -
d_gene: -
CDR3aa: CTSSLKFLPGLALETQYF
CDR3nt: TGCACCAGCAGCCTCAAGTTCTTACCGGGACTAGCTTTGGAGACCCAGTACTTC

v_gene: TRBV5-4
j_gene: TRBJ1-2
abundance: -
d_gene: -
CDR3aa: CASSRGAPPKTF
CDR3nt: TGTGCCAGCAGCCGCGGGGCCCCCCCTAAGACCTTC

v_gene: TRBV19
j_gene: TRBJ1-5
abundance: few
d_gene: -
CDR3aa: CATLDRNQPQHF
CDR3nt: TGTGCCACCCTGGACAGAAATCAGCCCCAGCATTTT

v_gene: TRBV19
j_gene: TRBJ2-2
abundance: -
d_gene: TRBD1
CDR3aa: CASKTGQGIVTGELFF
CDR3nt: TGTGCCAGTAAAACGGGACAGGGAATAGTCACCGGGGAGCTGTTTTTT

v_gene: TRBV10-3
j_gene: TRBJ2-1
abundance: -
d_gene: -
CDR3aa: CAISDGREGDEQFF
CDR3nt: TGTGCCATCAGTGACGGAAGAGAGGGGGATGAGCAGTTCTTC

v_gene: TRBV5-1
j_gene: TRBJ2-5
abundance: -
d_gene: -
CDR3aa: CASSLEGQETQYF
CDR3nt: TGCGCCAGCAGCTTGGAAGGTCAAGAGACCCAGTACTTC

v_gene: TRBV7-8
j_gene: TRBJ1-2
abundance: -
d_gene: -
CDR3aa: CASSTRLLPEHYGYTF
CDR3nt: TGTGCCAGCAGCACAAGACTCCTGCCAGAGCACTATGGCTACACCTTC

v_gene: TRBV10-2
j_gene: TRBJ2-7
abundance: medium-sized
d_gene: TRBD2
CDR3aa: CASTSGLAGEQYF
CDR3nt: TGCGCCAGCACCTCGGGACTAGCCGGCGAGCAGTACTTC

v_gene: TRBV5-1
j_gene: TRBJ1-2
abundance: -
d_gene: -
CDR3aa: CASRPEGFSGYTF
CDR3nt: TGCGCCAGCAGACCCGAGGGGTTTTCCGGCTACACCTTC

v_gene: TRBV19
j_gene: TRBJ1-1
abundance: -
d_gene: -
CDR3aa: CASSILSLPAEAFF
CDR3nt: TGTGCCAGTAGTATCCTGTCCCTGCCCGCTGAAGCTTTCTTT

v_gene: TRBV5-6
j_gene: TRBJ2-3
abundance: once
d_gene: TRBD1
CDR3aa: CASSSRPRGQVRDTQYF
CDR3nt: TGTGCCAGCAGCTCCAGACCAAGGGGGCAGGTCCGAGATACGCAGTATTTT

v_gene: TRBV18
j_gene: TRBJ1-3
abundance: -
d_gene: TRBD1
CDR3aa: CASSPTDRRPSGNTIYF
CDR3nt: TGTGCCAGCTCACCGACGGACAGGCGCCCCTCTGGAAACACCATATATTTT

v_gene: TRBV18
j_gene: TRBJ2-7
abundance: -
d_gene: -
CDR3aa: CASSVDSYEQYF
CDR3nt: TGTGCCAGCTCCGTCGACAGCTACGAGCAGTACTTC

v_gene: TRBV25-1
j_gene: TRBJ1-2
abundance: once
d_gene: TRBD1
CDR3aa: CATAGQGYGYTF
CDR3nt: TGTGCCACCGCAGGACAGGGCTATGGCTACACCTTC

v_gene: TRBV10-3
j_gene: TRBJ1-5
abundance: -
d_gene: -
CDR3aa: CAISVFEYQPQHF
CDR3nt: TGTGCCATCAGTGTTTTTGAATATCAGCCCCAGCATTTT

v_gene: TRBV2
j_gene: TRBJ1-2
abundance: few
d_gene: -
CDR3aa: CASRRGNYGYTF
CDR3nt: TGTGCCAGCAGACGAGGTAACTATGGCTACACCTTC

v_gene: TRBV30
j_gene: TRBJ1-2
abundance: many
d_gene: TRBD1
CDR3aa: CAWSTRTGNYGYTF
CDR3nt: TGTGCCTGGAGTACCCGGACAGGGAACTATGGCTACACCTTC

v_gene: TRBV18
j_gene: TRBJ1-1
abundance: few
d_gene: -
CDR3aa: CASSPSGVNTEAFF
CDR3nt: TGTGCCAGCTCACCATCAGGGGTGAACACTGAAGCTTTCTTT

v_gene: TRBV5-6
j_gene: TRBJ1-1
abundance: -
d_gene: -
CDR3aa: CASSLGSNTEAFF
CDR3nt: TGTGCCAGCAGCTTGGGGAGCAACACTGAAGCTTTCTTT

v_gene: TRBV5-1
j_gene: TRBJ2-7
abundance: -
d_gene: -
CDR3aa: CASSSPSDEQYF
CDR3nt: TGCGCCAGCAGCTCCCCCAGTGACGAGCAGTACTTC

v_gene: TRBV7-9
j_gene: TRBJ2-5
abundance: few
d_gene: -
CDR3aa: CASSLTRQTQETQYF
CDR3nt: TGTGCCAGCAGCTTAACTCGGCAGACACAAGAGACCCAGTACTTC

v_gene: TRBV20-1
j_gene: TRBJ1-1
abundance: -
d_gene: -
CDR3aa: CSPHRWTEAFF
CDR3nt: TGCAGTCCCCACAGGTGGACTGAAGCTTTCTTT

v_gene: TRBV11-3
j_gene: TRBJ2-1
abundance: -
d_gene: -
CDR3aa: CASSRDRYNEQFF
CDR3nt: TGTGCCAGCAGCCGCGACAGATACAATGAGCAGTTCTTC

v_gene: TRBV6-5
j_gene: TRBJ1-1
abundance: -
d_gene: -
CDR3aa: CASRPAGVNTEAFF
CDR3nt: TGTGCCAGCCGCCCCGCAGGAGTGAACACTGAGGCTTTCTTT

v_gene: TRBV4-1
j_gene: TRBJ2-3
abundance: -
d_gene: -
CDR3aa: CASSQGPPPQDTQYF
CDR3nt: TGCGCCAGCAGCCAAGGTCCTCCTCCTCAAGATACGCAGTATTTT

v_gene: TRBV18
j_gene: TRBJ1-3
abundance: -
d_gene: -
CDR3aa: CASSPQGATGNTIYF
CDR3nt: TGTGCCAGCTCACCACAGGGCGCGACTGGAAACACCATATATTTT

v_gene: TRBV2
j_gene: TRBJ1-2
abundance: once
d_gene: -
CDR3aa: CASRSGSGYTF
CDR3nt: TGTGCCAGCAGATCAGGGTCAGGCTACACCTTC

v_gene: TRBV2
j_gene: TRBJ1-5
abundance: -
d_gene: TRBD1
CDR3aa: CASRRQGTGNQPQHF
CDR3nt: TGTGCCAGCAGAAGACAGGGGACCGGCAATCAGCCCCAGCATTTT

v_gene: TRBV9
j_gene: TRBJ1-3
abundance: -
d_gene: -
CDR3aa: CASSVGMVASGNTIYF
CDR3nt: TGTGCCAGCAGCGTAGGCATGGTGGCCTCTGGAAACACCATATATTTT

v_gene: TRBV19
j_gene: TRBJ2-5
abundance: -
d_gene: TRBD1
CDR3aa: CASSILRGQQETQYF
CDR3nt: TGTGCCAGTAGTATCCTTCGGGGACAGCAAGAGACCCAGTACTTC

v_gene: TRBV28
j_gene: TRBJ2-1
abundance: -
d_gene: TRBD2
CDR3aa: CASRPSGGAIDEQFF
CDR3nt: TGTGCCAGCAGACCTAGCGGGGGGGCGATCGATGAGCAGTTCTTC

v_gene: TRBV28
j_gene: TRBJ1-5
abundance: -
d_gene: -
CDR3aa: CASRVGGGGSNQPQHF
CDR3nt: TGTGCCAGCAGAGTAGGAGGAGGGGGAAGCAATCAGCCCCAGCATTTT

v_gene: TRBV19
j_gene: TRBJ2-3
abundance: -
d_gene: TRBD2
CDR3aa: CASSIRRGGRGTDTQYF
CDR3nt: TGTGCCAGTAGTATCCGGCGGGGGGGCCGGGGCACAGATACGCAGTATTTT

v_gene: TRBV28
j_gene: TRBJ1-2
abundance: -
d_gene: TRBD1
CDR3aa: CASTELLRTGLGYTF
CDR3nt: TGTGCCAGTACCGAACTCCTCCGGACAGGGCTCGGCTACACCTTC

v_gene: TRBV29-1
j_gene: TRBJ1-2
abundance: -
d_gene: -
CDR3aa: CSVEDSSSGDYGYTF
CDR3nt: TGCAGCGTTGAAGATAGCTCTTCTGGGGACTATGGCTACACCTTC

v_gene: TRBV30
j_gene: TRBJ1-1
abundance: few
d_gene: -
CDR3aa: CAWSVGGLRYTEAFF
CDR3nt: TGTGCCTGGAGTGTAGGGGGGCTTAGATACACTGAAGCTTTCTTT

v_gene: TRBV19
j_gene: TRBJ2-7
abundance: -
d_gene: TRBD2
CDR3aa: CASSVFLAGGIGYEQYF
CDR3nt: TGTGCCAGTAGTGTCTTTCTAGCGGGAGGGATTGGCTACGAGCAGTACTTC

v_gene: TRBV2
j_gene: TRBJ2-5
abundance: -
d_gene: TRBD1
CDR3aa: CASSEWTGGETQYF
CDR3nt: TGTGCCAGCAGCGAATGGACAGGGGGAGAGACCCAGTACTTC

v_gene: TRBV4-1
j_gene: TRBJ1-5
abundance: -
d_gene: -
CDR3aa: CASSSTPIQGVGRQPQHF
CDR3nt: TGCGCCAGCAGCTCAACACCCATACAGGGAGTGGGTCGTCAGCCCCAGCATTTT

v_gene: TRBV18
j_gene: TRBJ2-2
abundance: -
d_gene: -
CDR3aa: CASSPLRATTGELFF
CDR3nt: TGTGCCAGCTCACCACTGCGGGCGACCACCGGGGAGCTGTTTTTT

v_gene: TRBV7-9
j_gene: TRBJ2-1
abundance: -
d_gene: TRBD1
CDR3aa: CASSSPGQGYNEQFF
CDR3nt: TGTGCCAGCAGCTCGCCGGGACAGGGCTACAATGAGCAGTTCTTC

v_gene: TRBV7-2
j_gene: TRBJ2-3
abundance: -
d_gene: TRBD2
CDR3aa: CASSLGLAVDTQYF
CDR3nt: TGTGCCAGCAGCTTAGGACTAGCGGTAGATACGCAGTATTTT